The rows below give T cell receptor beta chains drawn from one sample of a study of technical replicates of blood from a handful of donors. Some clones are missing from TCRdb's copy, which holds only in-frame ones; the method was immunoSEQ multiplex PCR. The data show 56,000 or so clones, about 95% seen once. The sequenced sample was PBMCs. The receptors were sampled from a human donor in good health. Some clones in this sample may be carry-over from other donors' samples. Each CDR3 is given with its conserved first and last residue. A D gene is named only where the DNA matches it firmly. Clone size appears in some rows only: once, few, many, or a class for an expanded clone.

j_call,d_call,v_call,clone_size,cdr3_aa,cdr3_nt
TRBJ2-5,TRBD2,TRBV6-1,once,CASSRLAGEEETQYF,TGTGCCAGCAGTCGACTAGCGGGAGAAGAGGAGACCCAGTACTTC
TRBJ2-7,TRBD2,TRBV5-1,once,CASSGGLATSSYEQYF,TGCGCCAGCAGCGGGGGACTAGCGACGAGCTCCTACGAGCAGTACTTC
TRBJ1-1,NA,TRBV7-9,once,CASTEGRDTEAFF,TGTGCCAGCACCGAAGGGCGGGACACTGAAGCTTTCTTT
TRBJ1-2,NA,TRBV27,once,CASSLSEPFAGDVDGYTF,TGTGCCAGCAGTTTATCTGAGCCTTTTGCGGGGGATGTTGATGGCTACACCTTC
TRBJ2-2,NA,TRBV5-4,NA,CASSLQGNPGELFF,TGTGCCAGCAGCTTGCAGGGGAATCCCGGGGAGCTGTTTTTT
TRBJ2-5,TRBD2,TRBV7-2,NA,CASSLQTSGQETQYF,TGTGCCAGCAGCCTACAGACTAGCGGACAAGAGACCCAGTACTTC
TRBJ2-5,TRBD1,TRBV5-1,NA,CASSTGTDETQYF,TGCGCCAGCAGCACCGGGACAGATGAGACCCAGTACTTC
TRBJ2-7,TRBD2,TRBV4-2,NA,CASSQGSSGSNYEQYF,TGTGCCAGCAGCCAAGGATCTAGCGGGTCTAACTACGAGCAGTACTTC
TRBJ2-4,NA,TRBV6-1,NA,CASSEGGGIQYF,TGTGCCAGCAGTGAAGGTGGCGGCATCCAGTACTTC
TRBJ2-1,TRBD1,TRBV2,NA,CASRGDSYNEQFF,TGTGCCAGCAGGGGGGACAGCTACAATGAGCAGTTCTTC
TRBJ1-5,NA,TRBV29-1,NA,CSVESDSNQPQHF,TGCAGCGTTGAATCAGATAGCAATCAGCCCCAGCATTTT
TRBJ1-5,TRBD1,TRBV29-1,NA,CSVMTGVGQPQHF,TGCAGCGTCATGACAGGGGTAGGTCAGCCCCAGCATTTT
TRBJ2-7,TRBD2,TRBV4-3,NA,CASSPYPSGTYEQYF,TGCGCCAGCAGCCCCTATCCTAGCGGGACCTACGAGCAGTACTTC
TRBJ1-2,NA,TRBV18,NA,CASSPDGELGGYTF,TGTGCCAGCTCACCGGACGGGGAGCTTGGAGGCTACACCTTC
TRBJ1-5,TRBD1,TRBV6-5,NA,CASSLTGGGQPQHF,TGTGCCAGCAGCCTTACAGGGGGCGGGCAGCCCCAGCATTTT
TRBJ1-1,NA,TRBV5-1,NA,CASSLQSGNTEAFF,TGCGCCAGCAGCTTGCAGTCGGGGAACACTGAAGCTTTCTTT
TRBJ2-5,TRBD2,TRBV6-1,NA,CASSEVTSGGRETQYF,TGTGCCAGCAGTGAAGTGACTAGCGGGGGCCGGGAGACCCAGTACTTC
TRBJ2-2,NA,TRBV30,NA,CAWSSSGELFF,TGTGCCTGGAGTTCTTCCGGGGAGCTGTTTTTT
TRBJ1-1,NA,TRBV30,NA,CAWSGPPVRAFF,TGTGCCTGGAGTGGCCCGCCGGTTCGAGCTTTCTTT
TRBJ2-7,TRBD2,TRBV18,NA,CASSPLPGTSSYEQYF,TGTGCCAGCTCACCACTACCCGGGACTAGTTCCTACGAGCAGTACTTC
TRBJ2-3,NA,TRBV9,NA,CASSVGEDTQYF,TGTGCCAGCAGCGTAGGAGAGGATACGCAGTATTTT
TRBJ2-7,NA,TRBV7-3,NA,CASAGCYEQYF,TGTGCCAGCGCGGGCTGCTACGAGCAGTACTTC
TRBJ2-2,TRBD2,TRBV2,once,CASTLSGGETGELFF,TGTGCCAGCACACTAAGCGGGGGTGAAACCGGGGAGCTGTTTTTT
TRBJ2-7,TRBD2,TRBV29-1,NA,CSAKAGWDEQYF,TGCAGCGCCAAAGCGGGATGGGACGAGCAGTACTTC
TRBJ1-1,NA,TRBV5-1,NA,CASSSGLNTEAFF,TGCGCCAGCAGCTCGGGGTTGAACACTGAAGCTTTCTTT
TRBJ2-5,TRBD1,TRBV5-1,NA,CASLEGDRGPQETQYF,TGCGCCAGTCTGGAGGGGGACAGGGGGCCCCAAGAGACCCAGTACTTC
TRBJ2-7,TRBD2,TRBV7-2,NA,CASSLGLAGTYEQYF,TGTGCCAGCAGCTTAGGTCTAGCGGGAACCTACGAGCAGTACTTC
TRBJ1-6,TRBD1,TRBV7-9,NA,CASSTGTGMSSYNSPLHF,TGTGCCAGCAGCACCGGGACAGGGATGAGTTCCTATAATTCACCCCTCCACTTT
TRBJ2-3,TRBD2,TRBV5-1,NA,CASTPGGGGDTQYF,TGCGCCAGCACCCCCGGTGGCGGGGGTGATACGCAGTATTTT
TRBJ1-2,TRBD1,TRBV29-1,NA,CSAERDRGYGGYTF,TGCAGCGCTGAACGGGACAGGGGGTATGGAGGCTACACCTTC
TRBJ2-1,TRBD2,TRBV5-4,NA,CASSRTSGRALEQFF,TGTGCCAGCAGCCGTACTAGCGGGAGGGCCCTTGAGCAGTTCTTC
TRBJ2-2,TRBD2,TRBV5-4,NA,CASSNGLAGYTGELFF,TGTGCCAGCAGCAACGGACTAGCGGGCTACACCGGGGAGCTGTTTTTT
TRBJ1-2,NA,TRBV6-5,NA,CASSYDRRSNGYTF,TGTGCCAGCAGTTACGACAGGAGATCGAATGGCTACACCTTC
TRBJ2-1,TRBD2,TRBV5-1,few,CASSVSGGYNEQFF,TGCGCCAGCAGCGTCAGCGGGGGTTACAATGAGCAGTTCTTC
TRBJ2-3,NA,TRBV7-2,NA,CASRGGAQRDTQYF,TGTGCCAGCAGAGGGGGAGCCCAGAGGGATACGCAGTATTTT